The 13 T cell receptor beta chains below come from one sample, sequenced in a study of blood T cell repertoires in COVID-19. Profiling relied on immunoSEQ multiplex PCR, and the TCRdb table lists in-frame clones only, not all of them. The sample yields about 400,000 clones, around nine tenths seen once. Sequenced material: peripheral blood. Receptors were obtained from a human donor in a cohort sampled during active COVID-19.

V and J are TRBV28 and TRBJ1-6; 7 bases line up with TRBD1. This CDR3 has 15 residues. The germline CDR1 and CDR2 sequences are MDHEN and SYDVKM. J gave up 13 bases and V 3 bases, and 12 bases lay outside the gene matches. The DNA of the CDR3 is TGTGCCAGCAGTTTTATCGACAGGGCTAGCAACCCCCTCCACTTT. It specifies CASSFIDRASNPLHF.

The gene calls are TRBV12-3 or TRBV12-4 and TRBJ1-2, with a possible D match to TRBD1 (5 bases). With 1 base removed from V and 8 bases from J, the gap between germline ends came to 11 bases. CDR3 length: 13 residues. CDR3: CASSLGGESGYTF. The CDR3 nucleotides read TGTGCCAGCAGTTTAGGGGGGGAAAGCGGCTACACCTTC.

The CDR3, as DNA: TGTGCCAGCAGCCAAGATTTTACTGGGGCCAACGTCCTGACTTTC. It is translated as CASSQDFTGANVLTF. V and J are TRBV3-1 (or the pseudogene TRBV3-2) and TRBJ2-6; D gene uncertain. Germline values: CDR1 LGHDT, CDR2 YNNKEL (reference sequence). V was clipped by 0 bases and J by 2 bases, with 5 bases between them. The CDR3 spans 15 residues.

V and J are TRBV5-5 and TRBJ1-1; D gene uncertain. This CDR3 spans 14 amino acids. V was clipped by 1 base and J by 1 base, with 8 bases between them. In germline, CDR1 is SGHKS, CDR2 YYEKEE (reference sequence). The CDR3 reads CASSLLYTNTEAFF. The CDR3 bases are TGTGCCAGCAGCTTGTTATACACGAACACTGAAGCTTTCTTT. The variable domain in full, with the rest retrieved from reference TRBV5-5 and TRBJ1-1, is DAGVTQSPTHLIKTRGQQVTLRCSPISGHKSVSWYQQVLGQGPQFIFQYYEKEERGRGNFPDRFSARQFPNYSSELNVNALLLGDSALYLCASSLLYTNTEAFFGQGTRLTVV.

A single count supports this clone. The chain combines TRBV4-2 with TRBJ2-5; 8 bases map to TRBD2. The CDR3 spans 15 residues. V shed 2 bases, J shed 9 bases, and the junction held 11 bases outside the gene matches. The germline V gene encodes CDR1 LGHNA and CDR2 YNFKEQ. CDR3 loop: CASSQTTGGGRAQYF. CDR3 in DNA: TGTGCCAGCAGCCAAACCACGGGAGGGGGTAGGGCCCAGTACTTC.

The chain uses TRBV6-4 and TRBJ2-6; D is uncertain. V was shortened by 0 bases and J by 3 bases, with 6 bases between the two germline ends. Germline CDR1 is MRHNA and CDR2 is SNTAGT. The CDR3 totals 15 residues. The CDR3 spells CASSDSADGANVLTF. The DNA of the CDR3 is TGTGCCAGCAGTGACTCTGCGGATGGGGCCAACGTCCTGACTTTC.

The V call is TRBV19, the J call TRBJ1-1; 7 bases match TRBD1. Germline CDR1 and CDR2: LNHDA and SQIVND (reference sequence). The CDR3 covers 17 residues. Trimming at V came to 4 bases and at J to 0 bases, leaving 11 bases not matched to a gene. The CDR3 loop is CASSRGTGALMNTEAFF. The CDR3 coding sequence is TGTGCCAGTAGTAGGGGAACAGGGGCCCTCATGAACACTGAAGCTTTCTTT.

This clone was detected once. CDR3 region: CASSSIGLREEETQYF. The CDR3 nucleotides are TGCGCCAGCAGCTCGATAGGCCTGCGGGAGGAAGAGACCCAGTACTTC. This rearrangement joins TRBV5-1 to TRBJ2-5, with 8 bases identical to TRBD2. J gave up 3 bases and V 3 bases, and 10 bases lay outside the gene matches. Germline V CDR1 and CDR2: SGHRS, YFSETQ. The CDR3 has 16 amino acids.

The chain links TRBV7-8 to TRBJ2-5; 8 nucleotides match TRBD2. This CDR3 comprises 13 residues. Losses at the gene ends were 11 bases for V and 4 bases for J; bases not matched to a gene: 9. Germline-derived CDR1 and CDR2 are SGHVS and FQNEAQ. The CDR3 spells CAARVAGGETQYF. CDR3 nucleotides: TGTGCCGCAAGGGTCGCGGGGGGAGAGACCCAGTACTTC.

This clone showed up just once. The V gene is TRBV24-1, the J gene TRBJ2-2, with D perhaps matching TRBD2 (7 bases). There are 16 residues in the CDR3. Trimming left V 4 bases short and J 4 bases short, with 15 bases between. Germline CDR1 and CDR2: KGHDR and SFDVKD. The CDR3 DNA reads as TGTGCCACCAGTGACCGTGGCGGGGGCCCCACCGGGGAGCTGTTTTTT. It is translated as CATSDRGGGPTGELFF.

The chain has TRBV27 and TRBJ2-7; 9 bases agree with TRBD2. Trimming took 8 bases from V and 3 from J; bases not matched to a gene: 11. Germline CDR1 MNHEY, CDR2 SMNVEV (reference sequence). The CDR3 totals 15 residues. CDR3 DNA sequence: TGTGCCAGCCGGTGGGCGGGAGGGTTAGACTACGAGCAGTACTTC. Translated: CASRWAGGLDYEQYF.

This clone was detected only once. This sequence joins TRBV19 and TRBJ2-7; D might be TRBD2 (5 bases). There are 13 residues in the CDR3. Germline lookup yields CDR1 LNHDA and CDR2 SQIVND (reference sequence). The V end was cut by 5 bases, the J end by 0 bases, with 8 bases between. The CDR3 spells CASSAGGSYEQYF. CDR3 coding DNA: TGTGCCAGTAGTGCGGGCGGCTCCTACGAGCAGTACTTC.

The chain combines TRBV28 with TRBJ2-7; perhaps TRBD2 as D (6 bases). V was pared by 7 bases and J by 1 base, with 17 bases between. The CDR3 runs to 15 residues. Germline V lookup: CDR1 MDHEN, CDR2 SYDVKM. This CDR3 reads CASIPGGGPSYEQYF. The CDR3 DNA sequence: TGTGCCAGCATCCCCGGGGGAGGCCCTTCCTACGAGCAGTACTTC.